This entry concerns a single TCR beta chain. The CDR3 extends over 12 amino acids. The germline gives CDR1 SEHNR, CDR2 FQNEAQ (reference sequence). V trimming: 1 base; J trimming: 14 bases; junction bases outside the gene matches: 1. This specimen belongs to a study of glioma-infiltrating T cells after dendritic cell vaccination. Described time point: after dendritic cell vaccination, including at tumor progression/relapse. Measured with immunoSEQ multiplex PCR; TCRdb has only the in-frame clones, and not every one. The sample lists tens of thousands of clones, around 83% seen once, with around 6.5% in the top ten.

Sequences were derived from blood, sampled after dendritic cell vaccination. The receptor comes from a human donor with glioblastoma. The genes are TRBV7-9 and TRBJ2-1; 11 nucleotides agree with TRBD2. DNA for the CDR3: TGTGCCAGCAGCTTAGGTAGCGGGGGGGAGTTCTTC. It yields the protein CASSLGSGGEFF.